This T cell receptor (beta chain) was profiled in a study of T cells in Graves' hyperthyroidism and ophthalmopathy. Germline lookup yields CDR1 KGHDR and CDR2 SFDVKD. The CDR3 is 16 amino acids. Unmatched junction bases numbered 4, after V lost 3 bases and J lost 5 bases. Researchers took RNA transcripts and amplified the TCR beta CDR3 regions from them. With the HTBI primer set, the TCR CDR3 went through a first round of RT-PCR. TCRdb itself ran the multiplex PCR reads through MiXCR, one entry per CDR3 protein. The sample has over 700,000 distinct CDR3 sequences, around 40% seen once. Patients aged 18 to 65 with hyperthyroidism were newly diagnosed, with duration under 2 months. Orbital computed tomography, thyroid ultrasound, serum thyroxine and TRAb, and clinical symptoms together informed the diagnoses.

This receptor was identified in a woman in her forties with Graves' hyperthyroidism. The genes are TRBV24-1 and TRBJ2-7; TRBD2 agrees at 15 bases. The specimen sequenced was blood. The CDR3 sequence is CATSDPGLAGGNEQYF. CDR3 coding DNA: TGTGCCACCAGTGATCCCGGACTAGCGGGGGGGAACGAGCAGTACTTC.